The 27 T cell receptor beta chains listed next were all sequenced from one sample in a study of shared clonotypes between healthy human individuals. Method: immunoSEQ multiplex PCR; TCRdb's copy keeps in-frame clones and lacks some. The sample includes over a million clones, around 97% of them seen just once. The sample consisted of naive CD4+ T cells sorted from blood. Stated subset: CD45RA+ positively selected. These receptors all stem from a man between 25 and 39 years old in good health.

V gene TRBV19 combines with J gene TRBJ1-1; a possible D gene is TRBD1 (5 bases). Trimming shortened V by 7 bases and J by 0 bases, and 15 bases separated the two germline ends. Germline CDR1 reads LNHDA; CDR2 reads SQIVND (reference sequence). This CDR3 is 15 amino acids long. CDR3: CASNTGQRMNTEAFF. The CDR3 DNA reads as TGTGCCAGTAACACCGGACAACGTATGAACACTGAAGCTTTCTTT.

CDR3 sequence (DNA): TGTGCCAGTAGTAGAAAGCGGGAGAGATCCTACGAGCAGTACTTC. Its translation: CASSRKRERSYEQYF. The genes are TRBV19 and TRBJ2-7, with 8 bases aligning to TRBD2. The CDR3 has 15 residues. The J segment lost 1 base and the V segment lost 4 bases, leaving 6 bases of the junction unmatched. Germline V lookup: CDR1 LNHDA, CDR2 SQIVND (reference sequence).

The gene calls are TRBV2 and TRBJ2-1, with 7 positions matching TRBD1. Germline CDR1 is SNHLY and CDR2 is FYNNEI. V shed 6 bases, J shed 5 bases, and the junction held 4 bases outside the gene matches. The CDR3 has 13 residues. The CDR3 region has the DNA TGTGCCAGCAGGAGGGGGCGCAACAATGAGCAGTTCTTC. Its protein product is CASRRGRNNEQFF.

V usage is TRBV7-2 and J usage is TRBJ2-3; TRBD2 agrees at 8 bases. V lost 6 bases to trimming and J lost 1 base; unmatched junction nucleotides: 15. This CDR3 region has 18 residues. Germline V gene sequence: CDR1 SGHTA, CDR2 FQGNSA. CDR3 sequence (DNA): TGTGCCAGCAGACCCGAACGGGGGGGACCTGGTGGCACAGATACGCAGTATTTT. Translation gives CASRPERGGPGGTDTQYF.

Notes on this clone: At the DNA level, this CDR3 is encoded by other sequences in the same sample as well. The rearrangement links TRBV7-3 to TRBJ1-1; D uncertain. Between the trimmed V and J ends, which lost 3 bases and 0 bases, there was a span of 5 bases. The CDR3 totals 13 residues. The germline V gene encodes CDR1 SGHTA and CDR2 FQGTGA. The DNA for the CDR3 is TGTGCCAGCAGCTTGAGAATGAACACTGAAGCTTTCTTT. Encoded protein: CASSLRMNTEAFF.

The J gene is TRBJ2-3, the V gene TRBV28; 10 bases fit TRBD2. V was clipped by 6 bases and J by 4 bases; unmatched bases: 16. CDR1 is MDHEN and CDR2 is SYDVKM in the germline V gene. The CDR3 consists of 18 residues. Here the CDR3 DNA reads TGTGCCAGCAGCCTCCTAGCGGGGGCTATTCGGGGCCCAGATACGCAGTATTTT. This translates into CASSLLAGAIRGPDTQYF.

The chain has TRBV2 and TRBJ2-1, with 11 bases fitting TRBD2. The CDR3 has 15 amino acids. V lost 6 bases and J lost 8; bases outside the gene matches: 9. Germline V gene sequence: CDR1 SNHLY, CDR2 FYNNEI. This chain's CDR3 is CASRELAGVGDEQFF. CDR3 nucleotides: TGTGCCAGCAGGGAACTAGCGGGAGTAGGTGATGAGCAGTTCTTC.

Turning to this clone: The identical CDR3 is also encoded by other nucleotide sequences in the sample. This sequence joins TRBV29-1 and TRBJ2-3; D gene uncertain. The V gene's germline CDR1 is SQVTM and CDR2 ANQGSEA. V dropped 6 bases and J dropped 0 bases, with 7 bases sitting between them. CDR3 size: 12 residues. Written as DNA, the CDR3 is TGCAGCGTCCTAACTAGCACAGATACGCAGTATTTT. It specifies CSVLTSTDTQYF.

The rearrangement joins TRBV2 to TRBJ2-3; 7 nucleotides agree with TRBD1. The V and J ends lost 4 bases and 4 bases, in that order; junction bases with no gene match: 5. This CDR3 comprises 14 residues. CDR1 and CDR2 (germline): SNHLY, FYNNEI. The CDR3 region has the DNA TGTGCCAGCAGTGGACAGGGTACGGCAGATACGCAGTATTTT. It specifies CASSGQGTADTQYF.

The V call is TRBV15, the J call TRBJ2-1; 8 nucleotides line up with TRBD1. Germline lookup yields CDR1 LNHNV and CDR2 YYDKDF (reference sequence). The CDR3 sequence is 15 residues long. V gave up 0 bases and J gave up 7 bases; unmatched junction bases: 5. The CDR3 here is CATSRDEWTGNEQFF. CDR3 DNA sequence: TGTGCCACCAGCAGAGATGAGTGGACAGGGAATGAGCAGTTCTTC.

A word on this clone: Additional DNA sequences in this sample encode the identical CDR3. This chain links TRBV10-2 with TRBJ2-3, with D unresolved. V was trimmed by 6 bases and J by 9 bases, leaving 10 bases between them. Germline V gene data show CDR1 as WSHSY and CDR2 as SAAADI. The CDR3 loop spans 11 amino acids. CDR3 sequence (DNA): TGCGCCAGCAGCGATCTTGACACGCAGTATTTT. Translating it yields CASSDLDTQYF.

In DNA, the CDR3 is TGTGCCAGCAGCTTAGCGCAGGCGGATTCCTCTGGAAACACCATATATTTT. Its protein product is CASSLAQADSSGNTIYF. The chain couples TRBV7-6 to TRBJ1-3, with unresolved D. Trimming removed 0 bases from V and 0 bases from J, with 12 bases in between. CDR1 is SGHVS and CDR2 is FNYEAQ in the germline V gene. This CDR3 has 17 residues.

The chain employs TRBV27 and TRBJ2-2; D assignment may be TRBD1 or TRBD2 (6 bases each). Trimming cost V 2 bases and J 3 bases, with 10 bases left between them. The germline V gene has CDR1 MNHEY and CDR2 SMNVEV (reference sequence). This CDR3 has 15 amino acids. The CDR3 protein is CASSLGRGDTGELFF. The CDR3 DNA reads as TGTGCCAGCAGTTTAGGAAGGGGGGACACCGGGGAGCTGTTTTTT.

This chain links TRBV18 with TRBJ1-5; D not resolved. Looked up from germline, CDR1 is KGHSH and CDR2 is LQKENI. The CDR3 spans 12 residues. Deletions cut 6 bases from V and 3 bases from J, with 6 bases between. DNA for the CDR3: TGTGCCAGCTCCCACCCCAATCAGCCCCAGCATTTT. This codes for CASSHPNQPQHF.

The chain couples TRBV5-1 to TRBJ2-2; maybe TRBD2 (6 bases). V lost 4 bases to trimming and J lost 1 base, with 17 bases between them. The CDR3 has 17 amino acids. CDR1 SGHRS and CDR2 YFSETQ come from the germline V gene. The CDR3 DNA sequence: TGCGCCAGCAGCCTAGACAGACTAGGAGGGAACACCGGGGAGCTGTTTTTT. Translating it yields CASSLDRLGGNTGELFF.

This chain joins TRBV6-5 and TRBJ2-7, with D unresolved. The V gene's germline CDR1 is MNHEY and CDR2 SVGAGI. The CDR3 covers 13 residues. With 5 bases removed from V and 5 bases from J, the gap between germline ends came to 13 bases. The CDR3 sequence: CASSTGSSNEQYF. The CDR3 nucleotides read TGTGCCAGCAGTACTGGATCGTCCAACGAGCAGTACTTC.

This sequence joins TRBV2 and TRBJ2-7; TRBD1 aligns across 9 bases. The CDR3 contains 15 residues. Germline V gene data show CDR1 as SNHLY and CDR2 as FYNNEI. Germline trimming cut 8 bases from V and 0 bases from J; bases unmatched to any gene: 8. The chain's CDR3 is CASQKQGAVSYEQYF. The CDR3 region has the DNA TGTGCCAGCCAAAAACAGGGGGCCGTCTCCTACGAGCAGTACTTC.

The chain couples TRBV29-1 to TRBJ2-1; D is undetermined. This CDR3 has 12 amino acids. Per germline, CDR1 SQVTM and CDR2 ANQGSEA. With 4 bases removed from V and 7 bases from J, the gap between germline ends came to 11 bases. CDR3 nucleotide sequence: TGCAGCGTTGTACGAGGATTTAATGAGCAGTTCTTC. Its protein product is CSVVRGFNEQFF.

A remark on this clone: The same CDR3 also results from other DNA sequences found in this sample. Here the CDR3 reads CASSLYNQPQHF. CDR3 nucleotide sequence: TGTGCCAGCAGCCTATACAATCAGCCCCAGCATTTT. The genes are TRBV7-2 and TRBJ1-5; D not resolved. Germline V gene data show CDR1 as SGHTA and CDR2 as FQGNSA. The V end lost 5 bases, the J end lost 3 bases, and 5 bases lay between the germline ends. The CDR3 has 12 amino acids.

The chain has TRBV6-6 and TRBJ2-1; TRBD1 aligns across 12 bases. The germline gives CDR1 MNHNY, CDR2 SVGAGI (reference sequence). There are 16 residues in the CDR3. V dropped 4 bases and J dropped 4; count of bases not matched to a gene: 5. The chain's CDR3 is CASSFPGQGAYNEQFF. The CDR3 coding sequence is TGTGCCAGCAGTTTCCCGGGACAGGGGGCTTACAATGAGCAGTTCTTC.

CDR3: CWTDSYEQYF. CDR3 sequence (DNA): TGTTGGACAGATTCCTACGAGCAGTACTTC. The chain uses TRBV6-1 and TRBJ2-7, with a tentative D call TRBD1 (6 bases). The length of the CDR3 is 10 residues. Germline V gene lookup returns CDR1 MNHNS and CDR2 SASEGT.

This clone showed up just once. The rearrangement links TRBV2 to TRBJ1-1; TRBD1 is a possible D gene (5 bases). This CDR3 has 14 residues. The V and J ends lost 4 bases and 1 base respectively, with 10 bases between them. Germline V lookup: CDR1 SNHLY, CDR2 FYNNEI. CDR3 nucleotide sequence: TGTGCCAGCAGTGTACGCAGGGAGAACACTGAAGCTTTCTTT. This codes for CASSVRRENTEAFF.

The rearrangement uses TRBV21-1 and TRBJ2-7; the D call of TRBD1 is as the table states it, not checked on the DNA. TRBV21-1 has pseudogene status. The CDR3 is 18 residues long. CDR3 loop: CASSPKSMQSGGLYEQYF. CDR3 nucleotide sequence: TGTGCCAGCAGCCCAAAGTCCATGCAGAGTGGGGGCTTATACGAGCAGTACTTC.

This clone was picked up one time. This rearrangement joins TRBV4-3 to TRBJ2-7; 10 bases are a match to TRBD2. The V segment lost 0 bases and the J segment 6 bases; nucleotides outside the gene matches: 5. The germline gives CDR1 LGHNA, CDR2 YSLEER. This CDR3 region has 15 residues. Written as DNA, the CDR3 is TGCGCCAGCAGCCAAGAGGGTCTAGCGGGAGCCGAGCAGTACTTC. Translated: CASSQEGLAGAEQYF.

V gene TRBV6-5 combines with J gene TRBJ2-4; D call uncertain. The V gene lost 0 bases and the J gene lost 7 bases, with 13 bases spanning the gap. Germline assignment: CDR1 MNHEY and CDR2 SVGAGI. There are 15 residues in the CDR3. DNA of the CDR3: TGTGCCAGCAGTTACTCTCCGGGTTCTCGGAACATTCAGTACTTC. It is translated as CASSYSPGSRNIQYF.

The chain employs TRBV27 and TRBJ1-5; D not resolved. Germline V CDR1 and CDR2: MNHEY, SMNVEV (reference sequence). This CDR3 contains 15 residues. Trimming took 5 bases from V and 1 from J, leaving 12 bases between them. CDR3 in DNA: TGTGCCAGCAGTGAGCTCGGGCGGAGCAATCAGCCCCAGCATTTT. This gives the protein CASSELGRSNQPQHF.

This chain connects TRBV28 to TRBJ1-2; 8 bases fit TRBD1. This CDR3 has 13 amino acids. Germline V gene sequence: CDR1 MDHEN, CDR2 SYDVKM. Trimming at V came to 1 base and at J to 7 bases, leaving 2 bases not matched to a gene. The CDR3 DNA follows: TGTGCCAGCAGTTTATTGACAGGGGCTGGCTACACCTTC. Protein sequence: CASSLLTGAGYTF.